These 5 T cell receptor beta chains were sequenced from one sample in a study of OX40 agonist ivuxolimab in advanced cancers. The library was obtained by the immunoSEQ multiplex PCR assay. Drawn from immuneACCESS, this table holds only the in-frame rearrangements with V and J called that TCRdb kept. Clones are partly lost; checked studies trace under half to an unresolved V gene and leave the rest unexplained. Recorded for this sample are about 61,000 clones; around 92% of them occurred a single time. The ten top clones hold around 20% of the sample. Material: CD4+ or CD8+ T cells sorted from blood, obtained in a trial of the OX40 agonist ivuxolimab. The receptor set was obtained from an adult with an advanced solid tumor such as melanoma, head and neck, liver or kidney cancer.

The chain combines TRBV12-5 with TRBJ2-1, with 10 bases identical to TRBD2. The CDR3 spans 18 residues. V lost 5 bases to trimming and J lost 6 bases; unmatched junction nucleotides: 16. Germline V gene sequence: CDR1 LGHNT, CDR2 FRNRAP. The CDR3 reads CASGKWASGSGTTNEQFF. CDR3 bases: TGTGCTAGTGGTAAATGGGCTAGCGGGAGTGGCACAACCAATGAGCAGTTCTTC.

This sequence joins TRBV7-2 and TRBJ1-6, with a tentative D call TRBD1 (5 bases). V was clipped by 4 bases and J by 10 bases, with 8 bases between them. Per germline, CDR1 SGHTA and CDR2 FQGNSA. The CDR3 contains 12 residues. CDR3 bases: TGTGCCAGCAGCTCCGGGGGGTCACCCCTCCACTTT. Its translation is CASSSGGSPLHF.

The CDR3 here is CASSLGVYGYTF. DNA of the CDR3: TGTGCCAGCAGCTTAGGGGTTTATGGCTACACCTTC. The genes are TRBV7-2 and TRBJ1-2, with D unclear. From germline, CDR1 is SGHTA and CDR2 FQGNSA. The CDR3 is made up of 12 amino acids. V was pared by 1 base and J by 5 bases, with 5 bases between.

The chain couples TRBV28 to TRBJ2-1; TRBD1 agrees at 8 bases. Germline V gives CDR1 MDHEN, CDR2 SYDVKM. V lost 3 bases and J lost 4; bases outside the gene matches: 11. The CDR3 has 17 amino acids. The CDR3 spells CASSLNPRDRPYNEQFF. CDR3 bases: TGTGCCAGCAGTTTGAACCCCCGGGACAGGCCATACAATGAGCAGTTCTTC.

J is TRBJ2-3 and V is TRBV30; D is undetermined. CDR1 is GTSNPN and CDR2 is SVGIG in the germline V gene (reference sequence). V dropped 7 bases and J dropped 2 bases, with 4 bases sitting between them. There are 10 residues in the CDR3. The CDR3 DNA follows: TGTGCCTCCTACACAGATACGCAGTATTTT. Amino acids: CASYTDTQYF.